A single sample gave rise to the 5 T cell receptor beta chains below, sequenced in a study of cytomegalovirus exposure and HLA in healthy donors. The primer mix had 60 Vbeta and 13 Jbeta primers. Here immunoSEQ multiplex PCR was the method, and the copy in TCRdb shows in-frame clones only, minus some. The sample totals 130,000 or so clones. The specimen sequenced was PBMCs. The receptors were sampled from a woman aged 18-29 years in good health and CMV-seronegative.

This rearrangement joins TRBV5-1 to TRBJ2-2; 12 bases fit TRBD2. This CDR3 spans 17 amino acids. The germline CDR1 and CDR2 sequences are SGHRS and YFSETQ. Losses at the gene ends were 4 bases for V and 5 bases for J; bases not matched to a gene: 9. Written as DNA, the CDR3 is TGCGCCAGCAGCCGCAGACTAGCGGGAGACGTGACCGGGGAGCTGTTTTTT. Protein: CASSRRLAGDVTGELFF. Supplemented by reference TRBV5-1 and TRBJ2-2, the full variable domain reads KAGVTQTPRYLIKTRGQQVTLSCSPISGHRSVSWYQQTPGQGLQFLFEYFSETQRNKGNFPGRFSGRQFSNSRSEMNVSTLELGDSALYLCASSRRLAGDVTGELFFGEGSRLTVL.

The rearrangement joins TRBV9 to TRBJ2-1, with TRBD2 as a possible D gene (6 bases). Germline CDR1 and CDR2: SGDLS and YYNGEE. The V end was cut by 3 bases, the J end by 4 bases, with 20 bases between. The CDR3 loop spans 17 amino acids. CDR3 DNA: TGTGCCAGCAGCGGGGCCAACCGGGACTCGCTATACAATGAGCAGTTCTTC. This gives the protein CASSGANRDSLYNEQFF.

The CDR3 DNA reads as TGTGCCAGCAGTTTAGGGACTAGTTTTCTTACCGGGGAGCTGTTTTTT. Translated, it gives CASSLGTSFLTGELFF. The genes are TRBV27 and TRBJ2-2; TRBD2 aligns across 8 bases. This CDR3 contains 16 residues. Germline trimming cut 2 bases from V and 5 bases from J; bases unmatched to any gene: 7. Germline values: CDR1 MNHEY, CDR2 SMNVEV (reference sequence).

J is TRBJ2-7 and V is TRBV7-9, with 11 bases that match TRBD2. Per germline, CDR1 SEHNR and CDR2 FQNEAQ (reference sequence). The CDR3 spans 17 residues. J gave up 1 base and V 4 bases, and 9 bases lay outside the gene matches. CDR3: CASSSAGLAARSYEQYF. The CDR3 bases are TGTGCCAGCAGCTCCGCGGGACTAGCGGCAAGATCCTACGAGCAGTACTTC.

The rearrangement uses TRBV4-2 and TRBJ2-7; TRBD1 matches at 9 bases. Germline V gene lookup returns CDR1 LGHNA and CDR2 YNFKEQ. CDR3 length: 10 amino acids. CDR3 sequence: CASSQRDREV. The CDR3 nucleotides read TGTGCCAGCAGCCAAAGGGACAGGGAGGTC.